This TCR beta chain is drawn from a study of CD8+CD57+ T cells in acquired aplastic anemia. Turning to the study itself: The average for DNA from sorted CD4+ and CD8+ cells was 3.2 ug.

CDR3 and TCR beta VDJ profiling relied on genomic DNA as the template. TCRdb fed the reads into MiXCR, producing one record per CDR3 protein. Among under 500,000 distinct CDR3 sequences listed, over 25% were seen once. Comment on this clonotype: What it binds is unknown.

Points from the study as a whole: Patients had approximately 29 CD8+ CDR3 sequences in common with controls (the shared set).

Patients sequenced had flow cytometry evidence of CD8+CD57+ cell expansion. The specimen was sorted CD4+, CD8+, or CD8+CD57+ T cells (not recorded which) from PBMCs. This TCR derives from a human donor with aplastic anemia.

CDR3 nucleotide sequence: TGTGCCAGCAGTTTTGGGGCCGACGTTCTTCAGTACTTC. It yields the protein CASSFGADVLQYF. The chain links TRBV12-3 or TRBV12-4 to TRBJ2-4; tentative D call: TRBD1 (5 bases). V was shortened by 3 bases and J by 11 bases, with 14 bases between the two germline ends. The length of the CDR3 is 13 residues.